The text below deals with one T cell receptor (beta chain). Sequencing was performed with immunoSEQ multiplex PCR; in TCRdb, only in-frame clones are kept and a portion is missing. The sample consists of some 270,000 clones, 85% to 90% of them appearing once. Participants' reported clinical history set cohort assignment. Each recovered donor of Cohort 3 presented with two negative PCRs, clearance, or symptom resolution. This entry comes from a study of blood T cell repertoires in COVID-19. Looking at the study overall: Sites in the United States, Italy and Spain provided acute and convalescent COVID-19 samples.

This CDR3 has 13 amino acids. The ends were cut back, 7 bases at V and 3 bases at J, with 13 bases in the middle. The receptor comes from a woman in her fifties or sixties who had recovered from COVID-19. The V gene is TRBV12-3 or TRBV12-4, the J gene TRBJ2-7; tentatively, D is TRBD2 (6 bases). The sequencing sample was made of PBMCs or T cells enriched from blood (not recorded which). CDR3 amino acids: CASTRRRGYEQYF. The CDR3 DNA follows: TGTGCCAGCACTCGGCGGCGGGGCTACGAGCAGTACTTC.